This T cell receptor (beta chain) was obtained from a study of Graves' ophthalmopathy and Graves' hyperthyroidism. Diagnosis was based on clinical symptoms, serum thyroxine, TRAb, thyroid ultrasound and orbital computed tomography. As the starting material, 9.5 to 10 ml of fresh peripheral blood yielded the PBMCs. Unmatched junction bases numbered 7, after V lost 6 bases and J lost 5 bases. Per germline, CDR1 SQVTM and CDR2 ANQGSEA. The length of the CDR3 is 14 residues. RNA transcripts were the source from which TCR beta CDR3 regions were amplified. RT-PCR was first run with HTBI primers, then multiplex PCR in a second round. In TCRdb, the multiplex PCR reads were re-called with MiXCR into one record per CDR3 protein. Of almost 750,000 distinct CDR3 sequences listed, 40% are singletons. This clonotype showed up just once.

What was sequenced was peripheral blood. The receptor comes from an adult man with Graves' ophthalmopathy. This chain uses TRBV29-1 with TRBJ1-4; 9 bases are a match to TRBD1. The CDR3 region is CSVRQGEGNEKLFF. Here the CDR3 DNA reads TGCAGCGTCAGACAGGGGGAGGGAAATGAAAAACTGTTTTTT.